The subject of this entry is one T cell receptor beta chain. The CDR3 covers 17 residues. Trimming pared 4 bases from V and 8 bases from J, leaving 24 bases between. The germline V gene has CDR1 KGHSH and CDR2 LQKENI. TCRdb independently ran MiXCR on the 5' RACE reads; one entry per CDR3 protein. The sample carries about 59,000 distinct CDR3 sequences, over 10% recorded once. The data were taken from a study of early T cells in non-severe SARS-CoV-2 infection. The chain is built from TRBV18 and TRBJ1-3, with a possible D match to TRBD1 (5 bases). This clonotype was obtained from an adult who was a healthcare worker with PCR-confirmed SARS-CoV-2 infection or an uninfected control (not recorded which). The sequencing here drew on whole blood, taken at baseline. The CDR3 reads CASSLVGAVLTGDTIYF. The CDR3 region has the DNA TGTGCCAGCTCACTCGTCGGGGCTGTGCTCACCGGGGACACCATATATTTT. Supplemented by reference TRBV18 and TRBJ1-3, the full variable domain reads NAGVMQNPRHLVRRRGQEARLRCSPMKGHSHVYWYRQLPEEGLKFMVYLQKENIIDESGMPKERFSAEFPKEGPSILRIQQVVRGDSAAYFCASSLVGAVLTGDTIYFGEGSWLTVV.